This TCR beta chain was sequenced in a study of long-term antiretroviral therapy in people with HIV. Study observations and caveats: Regardless of time point, clones expanded before ART dominated the repertoire.

Regarding this clone: What it binds is unknown.

The CDR3 has 13 amino acids. Germline-derived CDR1 and CDR2 are MRHNA and SNTAGT. Trimming cost V 4 bases and J 4 bases, with 8 bases left between them. Samples were assayed with immunoSEQ v3.0 at survey level. Per-sample targets for sequencing were roughly 35,000-55,000 T-cell genomes. Sequencing was performed with immunoSEQ multiplex PCR; in TCRdb, only in-frame clones are kept and a portion is missing. The sample yields more than 15,000 clones, approximately 78% seen once. The gene calls are TRBV6-4 and TRBJ1-5, with D perhaps TRBD1 (5 bases). The TCR comes from a man between 18 and 29 years old with HIV. Sequencing was performed on unsorted PBMCs, taken 0.3 years after starting antiretroviral therapy. The CDR3 DNA reads as TGTGCCAGCAGTGCCGAGGGGAATCAGCCCCAGCATTTT. Its translation: CASSAEGNQPQHF.